This T cell receptor (beta chain) originates from a study of CD8 T cells in Susac syndrome. Random hexamers were used to reverse transcribe an amount of roughly 0.5 to 1 ug RNA. TCRdb recomputed calls from the immunoSEQ multiplex PCR reads with MiXCR, one row per CDR3 protein. The sample includes more than 80,000 distinct CDR3 sequences, 94% of them seen just once. Patients having Susac syndrome satisfied recently defined diagnostic criteria for definite or probable disease. CDR1 and CDR2 from the germline V gene are KGHSH and LQKENI. V dropped 0 bases and J dropped 2 bases, with 13 bases sitting between them. The CDR3 consists of 16 residues.

The rearrangement links TRBV18 to TRBJ1-1, with D unresolved. Sample: CD8+ T cells from PBMCs. This TCR came from a human donor with Susac syndrome. This CDR3 is CASSPPLNPINTEAFF. The CDR3 DNA is TGTGCCAGCTCACCACCCTTGAACCCGATCAACACTGAAGCTTTCTTT.